This T cell receptor (beta chain) was found in a study of shared clonotypes between healthy human individuals. Assay used: immunoSEQ multiplex PCR; TCRdb lists only in-frame clones, some missing. Of about a million clones in the sample, approximately 70% were seen once. With respect to this clone: Its specificity is not known. This same CDR3 is encoded by further DNA sequences in the sample.

Study-level findings and limits: For naive CD4 cells, 4.5% to 6.5% of clonotypes were shared across a handful of donors.

This CDR3 has 12 residues. The V and J ends lost 1 base and 4 bases respectively, with 4 bases between them. The V gene's germline CDR1 is SQVTM and CDR2 ANQGSEA. The specimen sequenced was memory CD4+ T cells sorted from blood. Regarding subset: CD45RA-negative fraction. This TCR was recovered from a man between 18 and 29 years old in good health. V gene TRBV29-1 combines with J gene TRBJ2-2; the D is unclear. CDR3 nucleotides: TGCAGCGTTGAAGGCGGCACCGGGGAGCTGTTTTTT. Encoded protein: CSVEGGTGELFF.